The T cell receptor beta chain under discussion was sequenced for a study of T-cell memory formation after mild COVID-19. Study information: Largely donor-specific TCR clusters were found. Study-wide results and caveats: Clones that contracted from day 15 to 85 were balanced CD4/CD8, while later expanders leaned CD4+. Shrinking CD4+ clones resided mostly in CM and EM, and CD8+ ones in EMRA.

TCRdb used MiXCR to reprocess the 5' RACE reads, holding one entry per CDR3 protein. Of roughly 370,000 distinct CDR3 sequences in the sample, about 16% were seen once. With respect to this clonotype: Its antigen is undetermined.

The sample consisted of PBMCs or a T cell subset sorted from them (not recorded which). The TCR comes from a man younger than 35 who had mild COVID-19 (a few samples of this study predate the infection). Cell type and time point are not known.

This chain's CDR3 is CSASGELYEQYF. Written as DNA, the CDR3 is TGCAGTGCTAGCGGGGAGCTCTACGAGCAGTACTTC. The J gene is TRBJ2-7, the V gene TRBV20-1, with D possibly TRBD2 on 5 matching bases. Looked up from germline, CDR1 is DFQATT and CDR2 is SNEGSKA (reference sequence). CDR3 length: 12 amino acids. The V end lost 3 bases, the J end lost 3 bases, and 9 bases lay between the germline ends.